This TCR beta chain was captured in a study of cytomegalovirus exposure and HLA in healthy donors. V trimming: 4 bases; J trimming: 7 bases; junction bases outside the gene matches: 9. The CDR3 is 15 amino acids. The germline V gene encodes CDR1 SGHVS and CDR2 FNYEAQ. The PCR used 60 Vbeta and 13 Jbeta primers. Sequencing used immunoSEQ multiplex PCR; TCRdb keeps in-frame clones, though not all of them. The sample features more than 35,000 clones, with 1% to 1.5% in its top ten. The clonotype comes from a man aged 25-45 years in good health and CMV-seronegative. The V gene is TRBV7-6, the J gene TRBJ2-7; TRBD2 matches at 11 bases. The specimen was PBMCs. This chain's CDR3 is CASSSFGLAGDEQYF. The CDR3 nucleotides are TGTGCCAGCAGCTCCTTCGGACTAGCGGGCGATGAGCAGTACTTC.